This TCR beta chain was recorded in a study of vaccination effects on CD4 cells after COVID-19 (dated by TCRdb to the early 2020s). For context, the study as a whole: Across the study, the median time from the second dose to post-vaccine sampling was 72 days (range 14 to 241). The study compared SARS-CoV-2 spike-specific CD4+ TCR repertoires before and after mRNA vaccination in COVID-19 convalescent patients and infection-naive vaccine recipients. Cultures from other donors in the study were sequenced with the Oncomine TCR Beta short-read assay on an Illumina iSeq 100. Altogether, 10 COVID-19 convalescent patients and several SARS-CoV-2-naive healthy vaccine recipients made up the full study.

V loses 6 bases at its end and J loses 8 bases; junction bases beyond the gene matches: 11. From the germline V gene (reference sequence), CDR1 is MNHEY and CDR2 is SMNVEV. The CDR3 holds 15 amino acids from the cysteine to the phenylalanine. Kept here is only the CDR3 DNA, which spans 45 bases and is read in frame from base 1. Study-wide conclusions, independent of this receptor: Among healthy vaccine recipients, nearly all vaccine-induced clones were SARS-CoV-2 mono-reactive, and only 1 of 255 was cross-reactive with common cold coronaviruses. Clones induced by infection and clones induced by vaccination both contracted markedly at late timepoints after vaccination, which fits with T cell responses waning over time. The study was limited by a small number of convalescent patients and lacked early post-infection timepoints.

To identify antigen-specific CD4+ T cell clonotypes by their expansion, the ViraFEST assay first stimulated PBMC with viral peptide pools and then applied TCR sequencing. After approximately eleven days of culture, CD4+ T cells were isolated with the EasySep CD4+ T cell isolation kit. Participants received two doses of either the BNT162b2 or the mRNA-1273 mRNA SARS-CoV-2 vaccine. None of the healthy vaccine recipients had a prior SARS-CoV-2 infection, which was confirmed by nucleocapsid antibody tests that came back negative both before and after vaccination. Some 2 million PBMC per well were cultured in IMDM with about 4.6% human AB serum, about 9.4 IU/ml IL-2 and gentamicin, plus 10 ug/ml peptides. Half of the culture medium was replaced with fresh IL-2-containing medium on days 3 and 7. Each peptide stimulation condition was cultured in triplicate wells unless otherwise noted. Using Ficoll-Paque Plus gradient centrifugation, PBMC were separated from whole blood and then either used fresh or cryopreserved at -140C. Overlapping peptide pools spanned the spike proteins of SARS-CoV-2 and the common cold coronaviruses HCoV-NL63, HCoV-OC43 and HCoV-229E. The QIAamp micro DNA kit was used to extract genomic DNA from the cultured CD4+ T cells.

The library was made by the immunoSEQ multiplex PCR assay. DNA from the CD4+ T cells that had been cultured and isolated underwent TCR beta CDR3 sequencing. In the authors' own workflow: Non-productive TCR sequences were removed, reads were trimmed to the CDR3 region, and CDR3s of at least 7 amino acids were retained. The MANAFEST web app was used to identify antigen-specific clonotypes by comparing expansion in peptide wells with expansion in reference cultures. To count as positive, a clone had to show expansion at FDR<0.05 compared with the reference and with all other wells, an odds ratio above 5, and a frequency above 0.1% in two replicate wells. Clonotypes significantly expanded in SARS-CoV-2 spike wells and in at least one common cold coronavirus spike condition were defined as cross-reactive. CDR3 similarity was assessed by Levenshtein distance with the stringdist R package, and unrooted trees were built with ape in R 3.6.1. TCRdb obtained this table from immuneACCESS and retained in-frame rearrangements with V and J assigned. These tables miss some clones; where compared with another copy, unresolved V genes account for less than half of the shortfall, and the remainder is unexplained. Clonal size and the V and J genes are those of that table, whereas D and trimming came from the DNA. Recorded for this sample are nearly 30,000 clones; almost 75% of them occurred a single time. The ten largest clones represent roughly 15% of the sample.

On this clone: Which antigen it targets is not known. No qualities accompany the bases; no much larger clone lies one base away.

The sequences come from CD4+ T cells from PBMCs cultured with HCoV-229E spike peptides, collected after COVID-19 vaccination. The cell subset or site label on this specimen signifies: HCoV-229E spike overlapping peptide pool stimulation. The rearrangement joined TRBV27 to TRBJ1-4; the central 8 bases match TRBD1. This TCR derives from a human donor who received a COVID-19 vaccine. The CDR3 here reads CASRGADRVKEKLFF. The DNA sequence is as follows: TGTGCCAGCAGGGGGGCGGACAGGGTGAAAGAAAAACTGTTTTTT.